The entry that follows covers one T cell receptor beta chain sequence. This specimen comes from a study of cytomegalovirus exposure and HLA in healthy donors. Primers included in the PCR were 60 Vbeta and 13 Jbeta primers. Using immunoSEQ multiplex PCR, the repertoire was profiled, and TCRdb retains in-frame clones only, with some absent. Of fewer than 200,000 clones listed, roughly four fifths are singletons. This CDR3 is built from 12 residues. With 10 bases removed from V and 8 bases from J, the gap between germline ends came to 15 bases. Germline loops: CDR1 LNHDA, CDR2 SQIVND (reference sequence).

The rearrangement links TRBV19 to TRBJ2-4; a weak D match, TRBD2 (5 bases). The clonotype originates from a girl aged 2-10 years in good health and CMV-seropositive. Sequencing used PBMCs. The chain's CDR3 is CANASRRHIQYF. For the CDR3, the DNA is TGTGCCAACGCGTCGCGGAGGCACATTCAGTACTTC.